The T cell receptor beta chain under discussion was sequenced for a study of cytomegalovirus exposure and HLA in healthy donors. Study-wide results and caveats: Cytomegalovirus-associated TCR beta chains were listed, numbering roughly 150.

The method was immunoSEQ multiplex PCR; TCRdb's version includes in-frame clones alone and lacks a portion of them. The data contain around 62,000 clones, about 89% of them singletons. This CDR3 has 15 amino acids. V shed 5 bases and J shed 10 bases, with 23 bases lying between them. Per the germline V gene, CDR1 is SGHTA and CDR2 is FQGNSA. Concerning this clone: Antigen specificity is unknown.

The sequencing input was PBMCs. The receptor was derived from a young woman in good health and CMV-seronegative. This chain links TRBV7-2 with TRBJ1-1; possible D gene TRBD1, 6 bases. The CDR3 protein is CASSIPPVTGVGAFF. The DNA of the CDR3 is TGTGCCAGCAGCATCCCCCCCGTGACAGGCGTCGGAGCTTTCTTT.